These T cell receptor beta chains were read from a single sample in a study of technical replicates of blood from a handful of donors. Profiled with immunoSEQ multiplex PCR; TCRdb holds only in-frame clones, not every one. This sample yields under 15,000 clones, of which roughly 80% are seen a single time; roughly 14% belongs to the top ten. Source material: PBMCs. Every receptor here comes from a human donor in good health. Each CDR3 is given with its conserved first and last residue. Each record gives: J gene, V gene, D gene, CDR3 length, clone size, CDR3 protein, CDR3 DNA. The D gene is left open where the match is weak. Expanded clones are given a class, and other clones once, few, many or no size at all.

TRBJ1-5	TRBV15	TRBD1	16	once	CATSRAIPLGQQTQHF	TGTGCCACCAGCAGAGCTATACCTTTGGGACAGCAGACCCAGCATTTT
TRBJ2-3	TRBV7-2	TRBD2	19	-	CASSSDPGLAGEGTDTQYF	TGTGCCAGCAGCTCCGACCCGGGACTAGCGGGAGAGGGAACAGATACGCAGTATTTT
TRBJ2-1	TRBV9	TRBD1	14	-	CASSEVDRVNEQFF	TGTGCCAGCAGCGAGGTGGACAGGGTAAATGAGCAGTTCTTC
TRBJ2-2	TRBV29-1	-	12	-	CSAGLHTGELFF	TGCAGCGCTGGGCTCCACACCGGGGAGCTGTTTTTT
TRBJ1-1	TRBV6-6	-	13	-	CASNRGANTEAFF	TGTGCCAGCAATCGGGGGGCCAACACTGAAGCTTTCTTT
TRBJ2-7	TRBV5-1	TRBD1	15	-	CASSPFTGQAYEQYF	TGCGCCAGCAGCCCCTTTACGGGACAGGCCTACGAGCAGTACTTC
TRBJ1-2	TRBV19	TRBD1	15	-	CASSIGQDTNYGYTF	TGTGCCAGTAGTATCGGACAGGACACAAACTATGGCTACACCTTC
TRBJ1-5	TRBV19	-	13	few	CASRLTGIRAQHF	TGTGCCAGTAGATTGACGGGAATTAGGGCCCAGCATTTT
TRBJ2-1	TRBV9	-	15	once	CASSVQVSSYNEQFF	TGTGCCAGCAGCGTCCAGGTTAGCTCCTACAATGAGCAGTTCTTC
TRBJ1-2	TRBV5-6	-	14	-	CASSLGGGDYGYTF	TGTGCCAGCAGCTTGGGCGGGGGCGACTATGGCTACACCTTC
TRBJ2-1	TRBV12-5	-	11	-	CASGSDNEQFF	TGTGCTAGTGGTTCAGACAATGAGCAGTTCTTC
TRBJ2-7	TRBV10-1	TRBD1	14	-	CASSEGGQGYEQYF	TGCGCCAGCAGTGAGGGCGGACAGGGGTACGAGCAGTACTTC
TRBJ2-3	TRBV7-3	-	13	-	CASSPTRSDTQYF	TGTGCCAGCAGCCCGACTCGCTCGGATACGCAGTATTTT
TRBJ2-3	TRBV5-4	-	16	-	CASSLAGGPSTDTQYF	TGTGCCAGCAGCTTGGCCGGGGGACCTAGCACAGATACGCAGTATTTT
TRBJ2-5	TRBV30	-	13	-	CASSGGMRETQYF	TGTGCCTCCTCCGGGGGTATGAGAGAGACCCAGTACTTC
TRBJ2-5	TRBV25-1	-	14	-	CASSDPGQIETQYF	TGTGCCAGCAGTGACCCGGGACAAATTGAGACCCAGTACTTC
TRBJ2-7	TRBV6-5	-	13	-	CASSAGNNYEQYF	TGTGCCAGCAGTGCCGGGAATAACTACGAGCAGTACTTC
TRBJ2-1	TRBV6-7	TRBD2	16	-	CASSYSKLAGNNEQFF	TGTGCCAGCAGTTACTCGAAACTAGCGGGAAACAATGAGCAGTTCTTC
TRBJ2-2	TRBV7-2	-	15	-	CASSLGGGSGRELFF	TGTGCCAGCAGCTTAGGGGGGGGCTCAGGAAGGGAGCTGTTTTTT
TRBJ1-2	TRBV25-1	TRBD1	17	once	CASSESSWDRANYGYTF	TGTGCCAGCAGTGAATCATCGTGGGACAGGGCTAACTATGGCTACACCTTC
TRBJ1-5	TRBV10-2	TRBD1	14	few	CASIIRDRNQPQHF	TGCGCCAGCATAATTAGGGACAGAAATCAGCCCCAGCATTTT
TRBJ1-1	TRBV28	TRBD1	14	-	CASRPGGTGSSAFF	TGTGCCAGCAGGCCTGGAGGGACAGGGAGTTCAGCTTTCTTT
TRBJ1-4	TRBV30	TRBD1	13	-	CASRDRGGEKLFF	TGTGCCTCTAGGGACAGGGGCGGGGAAAAACTGTTTTTT
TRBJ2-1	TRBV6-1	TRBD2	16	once	CASSEQTSGNYNEQFF	TGTGCCAGCAGTGAACAGACTAGCGGGAACTACAATGAGCAGTTCTTC